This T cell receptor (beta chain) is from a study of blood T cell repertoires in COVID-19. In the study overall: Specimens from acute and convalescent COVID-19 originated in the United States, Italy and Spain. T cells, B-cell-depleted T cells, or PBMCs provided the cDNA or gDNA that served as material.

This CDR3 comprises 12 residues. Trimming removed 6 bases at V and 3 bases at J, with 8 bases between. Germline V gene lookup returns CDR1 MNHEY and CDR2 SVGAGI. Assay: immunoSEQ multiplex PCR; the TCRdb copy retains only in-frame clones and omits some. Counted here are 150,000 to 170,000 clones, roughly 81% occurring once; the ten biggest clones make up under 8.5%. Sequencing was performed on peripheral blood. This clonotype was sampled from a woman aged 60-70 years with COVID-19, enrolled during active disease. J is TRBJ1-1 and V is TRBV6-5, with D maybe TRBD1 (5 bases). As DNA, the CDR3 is TGTGCCAGCAGGGGGGGGTACACTGAAGCTTTCTTT. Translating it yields CASRGGYTEAFF.